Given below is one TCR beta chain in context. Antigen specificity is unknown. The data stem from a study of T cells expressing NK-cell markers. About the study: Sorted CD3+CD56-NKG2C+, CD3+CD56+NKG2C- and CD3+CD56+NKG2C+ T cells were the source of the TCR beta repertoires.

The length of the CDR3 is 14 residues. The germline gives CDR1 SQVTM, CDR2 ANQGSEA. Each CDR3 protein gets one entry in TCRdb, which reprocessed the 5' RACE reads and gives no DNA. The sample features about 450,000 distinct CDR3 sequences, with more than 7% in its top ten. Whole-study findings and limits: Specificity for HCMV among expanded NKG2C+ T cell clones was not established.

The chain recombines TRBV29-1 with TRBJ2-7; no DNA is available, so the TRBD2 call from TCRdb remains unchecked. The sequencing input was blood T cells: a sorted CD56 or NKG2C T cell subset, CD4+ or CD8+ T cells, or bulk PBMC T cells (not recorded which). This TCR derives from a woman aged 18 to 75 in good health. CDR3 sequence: CSVEDRAGPYEQYF.